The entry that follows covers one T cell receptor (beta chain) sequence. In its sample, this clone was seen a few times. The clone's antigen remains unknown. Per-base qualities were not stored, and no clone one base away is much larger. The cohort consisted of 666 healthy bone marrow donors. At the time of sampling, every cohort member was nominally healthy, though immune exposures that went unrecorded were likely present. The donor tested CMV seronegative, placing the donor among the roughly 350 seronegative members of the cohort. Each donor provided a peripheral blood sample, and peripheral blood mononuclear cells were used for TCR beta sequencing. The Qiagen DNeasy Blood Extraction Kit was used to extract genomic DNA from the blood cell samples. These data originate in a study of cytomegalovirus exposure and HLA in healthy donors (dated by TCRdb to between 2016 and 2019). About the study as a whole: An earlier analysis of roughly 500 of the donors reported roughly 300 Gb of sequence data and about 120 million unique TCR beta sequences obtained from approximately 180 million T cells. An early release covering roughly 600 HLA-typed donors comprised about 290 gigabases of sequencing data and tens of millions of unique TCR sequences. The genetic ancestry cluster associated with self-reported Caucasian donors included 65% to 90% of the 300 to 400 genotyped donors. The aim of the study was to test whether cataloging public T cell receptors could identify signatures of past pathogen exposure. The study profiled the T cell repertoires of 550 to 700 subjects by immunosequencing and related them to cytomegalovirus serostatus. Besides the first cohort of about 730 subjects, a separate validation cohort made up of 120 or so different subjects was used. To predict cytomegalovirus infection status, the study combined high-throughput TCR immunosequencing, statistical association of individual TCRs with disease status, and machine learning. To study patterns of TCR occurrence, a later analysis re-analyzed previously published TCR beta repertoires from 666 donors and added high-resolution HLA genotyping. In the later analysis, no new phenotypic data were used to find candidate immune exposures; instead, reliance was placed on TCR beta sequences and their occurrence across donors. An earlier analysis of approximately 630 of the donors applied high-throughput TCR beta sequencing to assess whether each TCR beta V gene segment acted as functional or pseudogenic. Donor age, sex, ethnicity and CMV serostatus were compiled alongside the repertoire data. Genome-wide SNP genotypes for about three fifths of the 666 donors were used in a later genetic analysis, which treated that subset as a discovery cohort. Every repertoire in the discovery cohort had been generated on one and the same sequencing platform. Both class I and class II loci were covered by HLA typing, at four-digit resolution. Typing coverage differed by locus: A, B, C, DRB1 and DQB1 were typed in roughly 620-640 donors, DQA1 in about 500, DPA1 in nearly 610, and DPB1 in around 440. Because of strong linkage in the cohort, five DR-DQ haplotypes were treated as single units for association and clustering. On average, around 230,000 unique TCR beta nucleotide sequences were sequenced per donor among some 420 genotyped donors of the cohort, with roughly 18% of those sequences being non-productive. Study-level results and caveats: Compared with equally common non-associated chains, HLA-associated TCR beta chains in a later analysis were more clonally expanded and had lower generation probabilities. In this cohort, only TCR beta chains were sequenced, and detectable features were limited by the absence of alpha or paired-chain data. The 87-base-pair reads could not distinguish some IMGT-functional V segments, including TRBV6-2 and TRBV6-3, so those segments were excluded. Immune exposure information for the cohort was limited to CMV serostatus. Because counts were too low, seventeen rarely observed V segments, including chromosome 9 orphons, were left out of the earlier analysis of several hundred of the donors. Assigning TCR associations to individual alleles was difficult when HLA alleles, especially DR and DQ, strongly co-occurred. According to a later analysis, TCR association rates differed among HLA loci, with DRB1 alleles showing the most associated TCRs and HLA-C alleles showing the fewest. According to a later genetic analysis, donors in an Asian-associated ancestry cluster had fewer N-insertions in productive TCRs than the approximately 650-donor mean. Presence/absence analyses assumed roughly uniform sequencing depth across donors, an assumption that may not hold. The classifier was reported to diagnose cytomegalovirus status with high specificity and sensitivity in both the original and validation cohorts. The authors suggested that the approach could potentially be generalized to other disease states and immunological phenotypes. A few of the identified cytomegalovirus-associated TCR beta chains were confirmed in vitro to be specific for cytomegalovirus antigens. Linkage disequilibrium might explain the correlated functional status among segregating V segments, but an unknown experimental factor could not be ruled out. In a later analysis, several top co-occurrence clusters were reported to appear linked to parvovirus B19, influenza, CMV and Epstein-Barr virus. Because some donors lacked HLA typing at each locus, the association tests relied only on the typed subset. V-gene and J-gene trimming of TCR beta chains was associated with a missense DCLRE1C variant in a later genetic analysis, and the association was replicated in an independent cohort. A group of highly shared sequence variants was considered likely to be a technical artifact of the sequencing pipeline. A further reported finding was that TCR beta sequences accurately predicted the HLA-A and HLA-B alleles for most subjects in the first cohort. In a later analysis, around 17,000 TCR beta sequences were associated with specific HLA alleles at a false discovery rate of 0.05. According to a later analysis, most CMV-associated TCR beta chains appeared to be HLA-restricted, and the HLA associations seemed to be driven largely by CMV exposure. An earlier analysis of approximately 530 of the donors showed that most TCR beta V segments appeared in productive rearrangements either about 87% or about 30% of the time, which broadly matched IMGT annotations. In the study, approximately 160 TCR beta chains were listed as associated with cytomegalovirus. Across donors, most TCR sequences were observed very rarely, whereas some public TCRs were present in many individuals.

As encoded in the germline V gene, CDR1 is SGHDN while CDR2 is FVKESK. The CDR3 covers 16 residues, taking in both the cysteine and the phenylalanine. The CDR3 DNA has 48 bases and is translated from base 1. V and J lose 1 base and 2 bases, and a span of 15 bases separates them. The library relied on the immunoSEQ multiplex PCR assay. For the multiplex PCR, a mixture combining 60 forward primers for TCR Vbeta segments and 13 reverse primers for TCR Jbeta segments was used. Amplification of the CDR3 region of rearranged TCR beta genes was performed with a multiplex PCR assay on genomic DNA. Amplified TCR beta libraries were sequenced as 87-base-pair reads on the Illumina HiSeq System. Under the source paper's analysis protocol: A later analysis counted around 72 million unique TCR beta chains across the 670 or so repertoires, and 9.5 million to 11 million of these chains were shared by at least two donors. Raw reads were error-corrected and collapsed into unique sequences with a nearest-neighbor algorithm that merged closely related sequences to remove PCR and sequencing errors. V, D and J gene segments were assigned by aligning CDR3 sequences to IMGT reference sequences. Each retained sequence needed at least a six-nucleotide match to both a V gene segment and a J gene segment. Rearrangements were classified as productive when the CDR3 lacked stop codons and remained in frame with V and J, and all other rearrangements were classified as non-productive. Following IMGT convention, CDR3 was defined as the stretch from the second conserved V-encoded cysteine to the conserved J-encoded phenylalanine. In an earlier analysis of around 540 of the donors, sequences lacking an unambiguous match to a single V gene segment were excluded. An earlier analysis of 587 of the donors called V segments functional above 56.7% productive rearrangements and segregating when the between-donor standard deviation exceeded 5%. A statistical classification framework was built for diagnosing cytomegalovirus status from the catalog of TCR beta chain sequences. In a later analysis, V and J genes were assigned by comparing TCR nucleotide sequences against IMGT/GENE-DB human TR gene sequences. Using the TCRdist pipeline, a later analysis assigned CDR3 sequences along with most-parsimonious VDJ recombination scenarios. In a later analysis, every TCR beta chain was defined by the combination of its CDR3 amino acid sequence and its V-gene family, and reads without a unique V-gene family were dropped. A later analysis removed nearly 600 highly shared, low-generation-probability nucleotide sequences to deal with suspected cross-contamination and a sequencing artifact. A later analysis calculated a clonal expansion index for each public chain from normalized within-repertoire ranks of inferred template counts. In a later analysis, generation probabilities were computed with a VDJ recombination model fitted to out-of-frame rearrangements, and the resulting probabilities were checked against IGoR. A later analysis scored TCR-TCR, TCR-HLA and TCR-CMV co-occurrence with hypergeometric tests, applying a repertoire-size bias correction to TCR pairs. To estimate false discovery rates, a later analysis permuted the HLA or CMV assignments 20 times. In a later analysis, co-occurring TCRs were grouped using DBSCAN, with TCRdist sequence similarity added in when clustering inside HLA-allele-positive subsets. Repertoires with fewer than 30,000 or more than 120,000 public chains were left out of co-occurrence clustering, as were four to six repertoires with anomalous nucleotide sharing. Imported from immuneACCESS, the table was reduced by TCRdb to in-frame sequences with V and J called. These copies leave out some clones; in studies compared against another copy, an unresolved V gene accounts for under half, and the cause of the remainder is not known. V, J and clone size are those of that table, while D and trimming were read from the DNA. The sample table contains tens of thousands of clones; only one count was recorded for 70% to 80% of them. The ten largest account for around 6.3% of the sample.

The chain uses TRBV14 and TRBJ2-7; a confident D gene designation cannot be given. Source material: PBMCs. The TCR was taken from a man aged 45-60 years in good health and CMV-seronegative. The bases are TGTGCCAGCAGCCAAGGGATGCTGGGCAGAGCCTACGAGCAGTACTTC. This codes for CASSQGMLGRAYEQYF.